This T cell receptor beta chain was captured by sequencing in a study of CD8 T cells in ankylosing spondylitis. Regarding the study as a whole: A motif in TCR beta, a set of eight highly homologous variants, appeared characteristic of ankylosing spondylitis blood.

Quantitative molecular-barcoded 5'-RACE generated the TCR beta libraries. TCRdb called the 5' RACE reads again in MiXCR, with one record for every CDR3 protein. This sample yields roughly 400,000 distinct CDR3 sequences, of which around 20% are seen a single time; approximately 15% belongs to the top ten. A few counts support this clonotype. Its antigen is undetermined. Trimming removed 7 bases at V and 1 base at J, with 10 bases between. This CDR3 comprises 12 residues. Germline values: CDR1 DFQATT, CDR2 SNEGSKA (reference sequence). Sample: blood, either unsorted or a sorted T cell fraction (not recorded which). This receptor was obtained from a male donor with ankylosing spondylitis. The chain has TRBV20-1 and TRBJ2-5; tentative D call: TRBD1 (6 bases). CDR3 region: CSVWTVQETQYF. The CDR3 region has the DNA TGCAGTGTTTGGACAGTCCAAGAGACCCAGTACTTC.